This T cell receptor beta chain was sequenced for a study of CXCR3-negative and CXCR3-positive naive CD8 T cells. The study made its TRB cDNA libraries by 5' RACE, adding UMI labels. Reanalyzing the 5' RACE reads, TCRdb keeps one entry per CDR3 protein, without DNA. The sample data list tens of thousands of distinct CDR3 sequences. Overall study findings and caveats: Naive CXCR3-positive cells had TRB CDR3s more hydrophobic than those of CXCR3-negative naive cells.

The CDR3 covers 14 residues. CDR1 is SEHNR and CDR2 is FQNEAQ in the germline V gene (reference sequence). Points on this clonotype: What it binds is not known.

The chain has TRBV7-9 and TRBJ2-7. Sequencing used naive CXCR3+ CD8+ T cells from blood. Subset denoted: CD45RO-CCR7+CD27+CD95- naive CD8+ T cells expressing CXCR3 (TNR3+). The clonotype comes from a human donor in good health. Some clones in this sample may be carry-over from other donors' samples. The CDR3 loop is CASSPRGTVNEQYF.